The 6 T cell receptor beta chains below come from one sample, sequenced in a study of human T cells and chemical hapten exposure. Specified time point: healthy volunteer bleed at 6 weeks. The study extracted total RNA from unfractionated whole blood. Each CDR3 protein gets one entry after TCRdb re-called the RACE reads with MiXCR. The repertoire holds about 77,000 distinct CDR3 sequences, with roughly 7.9% as singletons. Specimen: whole blood. These receptors were obtained from a female donor in good health. Some clones in this sample may be carry-over from other donors' samples.

The chain links TRBV7-2 to TRBJ2-3; the match to TRBD2 covers 7 bases. This CDR3 has 17 amino acids. Unmatched junction bases numbered 9, after V lost 3 bases and J lost 0 bases. Germline loops: CDR1 SGHTA, CDR2 FQGNSA. This chain's CDR3 is CASSFGLGGGSTDTQYF. The CDR3 nucleotides are TGTGCCAGCAGCTTCGGTTTGGGGGGGGGGAGCACAGATACGCAGTATTTT.

The rearrangement links TRBV3-2 to TRBJ2-7; whether TRBD1, the table's D call, matches the DNA was not checked. TRBV3-2 is designated a pseudogene. CDR3 length: 15 residues. CDR3 protein: CASSPICAGGHEQYF. The CDR3 DNA reads as TGTGCCAGCAGCCCCATATGCGCGGGGGGCCACGAGCAGTACTTC.

The chain joins TRBV7-2 to TRBJ1-5, with TRBD1 matching 7 bases. Germline V gene lookup returns CDR1 SGHTA and CDR2 FQGNSA. Trimming at V came to 2 bases and at J to 5 bases, leaving 12 bases not matched to a gene. This CDR3 has 17 residues. The CDR3 protein is CASSLKGASPGYQPQHF. CDR3 sequence (DNA): TGTGCCAGCAGCTTAAAGGGGGCGTCACCGGGGTATCAGCCCCAGCATTTT.

This clonotype was found a few times. The chain employs TRBV10-3 and TRBJ2-7; D may be TRBD2 (7 bases). Germline CDR1 ENHRY, CDR2 SYGVKD. This CDR3 has 13 residues. Trimming left V 1 base short and J 5 bases short, with 9 bases between. In nucleotides, the CDR3 is TGTGCCATCAGTGAGTGGGGGGGCCACGAGCAGTACTTC. It yields the protein CAISEWGGHEQYF.

This clonotype was observed a handful of times. The chain recombines TRBV20-1 with TRBJ2-5; D possibly corresponds to TRBD2 (7 bases). Germline CDR1 is DFQATT and CDR2 is SNEGSKA (reference sequence). Deletions cut 5 bases from V and 1 base from J, with 14 bases between. The CDR3 has 14 residues. This chain's CDR3 is CSAGRGTGQETQYF. The CDR3 DNA sequence: TGCAGTGCTGGGAGGGGGACGGGCCAAGAGACCCAGTACTTC.

This clonotype has just a few counts. This sequence joins TRBV20-1 and TRBJ1-1, with a weak D call TRBD1 (5 bases). The ends were cut back, 3 bases at V and 6 bases at J, with 14 bases in the middle. The germline V gene has CDR1 DFQATT and CDR2 SNEGSKA (reference sequence). The CDR3 spans 13 residues. As DNA, the CDR3 is TGCAGTGCTAGCAAGGGGTGCGAGGCTGAAGCTTTCTTT. It translates to CSASKGCEAEAFF.